The source of this T cell receptor (beta chain) is a study of tumor-infiltrating lymphocytes in oesophageal squamous cell carcinoma. Germline V gene data show CDR1 as SGHKS and CDR2 as YYEKEE (reference sequence). This CDR3 comprises 14 residues. Each CDR3 protein is one row after TCRdb ran MiXCR on the PCR reads. The sample consists of roughly 20,000 distinct CDR3 sequences, around 41% of them appearing once. This clonotype was seen a few times. Compared with germline, one end of the junction differs, possibly owing to a read error. Sequencing was carried out using normal esophageal tissue next to the tumor. V and J are TRBV5-5 and TRBJ2-5; D might be TRBD1 (6 bases). This sequence originates from a male donor with esophageal squamous cell carcinoma. CDR3 nucleotide sequence: TGTGCCAGCAGGTTGGGACATTACCAAGAGACCCAGTACTTC. Residues: CASRLGHYQETQYF.